This entry lists 8 T cell receptor beta chains sequenced from one sample in a study of CXCR3-negative and CXCR3-positive naive CD8 T cells. The authors prepared UMI-labeled TRB cDNA libraries by 5' RACE. TCRdb reprocessed the 5' RACE reads, with one entry per CDR3 protein and no DNA. This table holds 45,000 to 60,000 distinct CDR3 sequences. The sample comprised naive CXCR3- CD8+ T cells from blood. Subset of the sample: CD45RO-CCR7+CD27+CD95- naive CD8+ T cells lacking CXCR3 (TNR3-). These receptors were taken from a human donor in good health. Some clones in this sample may be carry-over from other donors' samples.

This chain links TRBV5-1 with TRBJ2-1; TCRdb indicates TRBD2, and absent DNA this call remains unverified. Germline V lookup: CDR1 SGHRS, CDR2 YFSETQ. The CDR3 has 13 residues. The CDR3 loop reads CASSLASGREQFF.

The chain has TRBV7-8 and TRBJ1-1; the TCRdb call, TRBD1, lacks DNA for checking. The CDR3 totals 13 residues. From germline, CDR1 is SGHVS and CDR2 FQNEAQ. CDR3 sequence reads: CASNSRGDTEAFF.

This chain joins TRBV12-3 or TRBV12-4 and TRBJ2-7; without DNA, the TCRdb call of TRBD1 cannot be checked. The CDR3 consists of 16 residues. CDR3 sequence reads: CASSLWGGGLPYEQYF.

The rearrangement joins TRBV18 to TRBJ2-3; TCRdb's assignment of TRBD1 cannot be checked, as there is no DNA. Germline CDR1 is KGHSH and CDR2 is LQKENI. The CDR3 covers 14 residues. This chain's CDR3 is CASSPSTREDTQYF.

The rearrangement joins TRBV28 to TRBJ2-7; there is no DNA to check the TCRdb D call of TRBD2. Germline values: CDR1 MDHEN, CDR2 SYDVKM. There are 14 residues in the CDR3. CDR3 amino acids: CASSHSGRVYEQYF.

CDR3 loop: CSVPGPADTQYF. This chain links TRBV29-1 with TRBJ2-3; TCRdb's D call of TRBD1 is untestable without DNA. This CDR3 has 12 amino acids. Germline CDR1 is SQVTM and CDR2 is ANQGSEA.

The rearrangement uses TRBV5-1 and TRBJ2-3. CDR1 and CDR2 from the germline V gene are SGHRS and YFSETQ. This CDR3 is 13 amino acids long. The CDR3 sequence is CASSTDRLDTQYF. Variable domain in full (rest from reference TRBV5-1 and TRBJ2-3): KAGVTQTPRYLIKTRGQQVTLSCSPISGHRSVSWYQQTPGQGLQFLFEYFSETQRNKGNFPGRFSGRQFSNSRSEMNVSTLELGDSALYLCASSTDRLDTQYFGPGTRLTVL.

The chain links TRBV5-1 to TRBJ2-7. The CDR3 is made up of 13 amino acids. The germline CDR1 and CDR2 sequences are SGHRS and YFSETQ. CDR3 sequence: CASSPGSSYEQYF.